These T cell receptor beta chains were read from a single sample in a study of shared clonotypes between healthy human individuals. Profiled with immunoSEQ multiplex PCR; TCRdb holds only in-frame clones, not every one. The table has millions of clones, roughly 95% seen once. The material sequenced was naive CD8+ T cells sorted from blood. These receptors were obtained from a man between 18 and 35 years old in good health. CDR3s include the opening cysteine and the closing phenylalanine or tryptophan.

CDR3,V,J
CASSIQNSNQPQHF,TRBV19,TRBJ1-5
CASSYSIGQALNEQFF,TRBV6-5,TRBJ2-1
CASSVYGPSTDTQYF,TRBV9,TRBJ2-3
CASSLGKGLYQPQHF,TRBV5-6,TRBJ1-5
CASSKGREHLQQKMNTEAFF,TRBV21-1,TRBJ1-1
CASSQGAVGTGELFF,TRBV4-1,TRBJ2-2
CASSLGQGFSYNEQFF,TRBV5-1,TRBJ2-1
CASSLATAFYEQYF,TRBV5-1,TRBJ2-7
CASSWGTSYEQYF,TRBV7-6,TRBJ2-7
CASSQDGFSGNTIYF,TRBV6-5,TRBJ1-3
CSVRTGGYEQYF,TRBV29-1,TRBJ2-7
CASSQGASGFAYEQYF,TRBV4-3,TRBJ2-7
CASSSTGIPPYEQYF,TRBV11-1,TRBJ2-7
CASSLAALLGWKNTGELFF,TRBV7-9,TRBJ2-2
CASSSGLGLALGEQYF,TRBV27,TRBJ2-7
CASSVALRGDTQYF,TRBV9,TRBJ2-3
CASTFGTGYEQYF,TRBV10-2,TRBJ2-7
CASSENQDYGYTF,TRBV10-1,TRBJ1-2
CATFSEDQETQYF,TRBV6-6,TRBJ2-5
CASSPSIARTDAYEQYF,TRBV27,TRBJ2-7
CASSLMGLVHEQYF,TRBV5-1,TRBJ2-7
CASGRWEETQYF,TRBV6-5,TRBJ2-5
CASSSFDSPSYEQYF,TRBV7-9,TRBJ2-7
CSVEDPGTSPNEQFF,TRBV29-1,TRBJ2-1
CASSPTQGLYGYTF,TRBV6-1,TRBJ1-2
CASRSSYEQYF,TRBV19,TRBJ2-7
CASSQSPWDAEGNSPLHF,TRBV4-2,TRBJ1-6
CASRSPPGLAGLNEQFF,TRBV12-2,TRBJ2-1
CASSGGSVYEQYF,TRBV2,TRBJ2-7
CASSPSGIVGQAEAFF,TRBV7-9,TRBJ1-1
CASSFISGRGVDEQFF,TRBV11-2,TRBJ2-1
CASSSPTGTTNEKLFF,TRBV7-6,TRBJ1-4
CASSLVGRGSSGNTIYF,TRBV7-2,TRBJ1-3
CASSVDGREYVEQYF,TRBV9,TRBJ2-7
CASSARQGNTEAFF,TRBV9,TRBJ1-1
CASSPGGVNTEAFF,TRBV6-5,TRBJ1-1
CASSYSSHTGELFF,TRBV6-5,TRBJ2-2
CASSQGPAKGNTEAFF,TRBV4-1,TRBJ1-1
CASSPTPTTGGLNYGYTF,TRBV5-5,TRBJ1-2
CASSFGRNTYEQYF,TRBV28,TRBJ2-7
CASSTPLAGVIGEQFF,TRBV7-2,TRBJ2-1
CASSQKGVEDTQYF,TRBV4-1,TRBJ2-3
CASSQVLGAGYYEQYF,TRBV14,TRBJ2-7
CAISEEASGSSYEQYF,TRBV10-3,TRBJ2-7